The present entry profiles one TCR beta chain with its context. Each subset's genomic DNA was split evenly across several immunoSEQ plates. This table comes from immunoSEQ multiplex PCR, and its TCRdb copy is limited to in-frame clones, with some not included. Here the sample spans about 380,000 clones, roughly 96% being singletons. These data come from a study of shared clonotypes between healthy human individuals. The sample consisted of memory CD8+ T cells sorted from blood. Regarding subset: CD45RO+ cells pooled with CCR7-negative TemRA cells. The receptor was isolated from a man aged 25 to 45 in good health.

The CDR3 nucleotides are TGCGCCAGCAGCCAAGTCGACAGGGGGTCCTACACTGAAGCTTTCTTT. Translating gives CASSQVDRGSYTEAFF. The V call is TRBV4-1, the J call TRBJ1-1; 9 nucleotides align to TRBD1. Germline CDR1 is MGHRA and CDR2 is YSYEKL. The CDR3 runs 16 residues. V shed 1 base, J shed 3 bases, and the junction held 6 bases outside the gene matches.